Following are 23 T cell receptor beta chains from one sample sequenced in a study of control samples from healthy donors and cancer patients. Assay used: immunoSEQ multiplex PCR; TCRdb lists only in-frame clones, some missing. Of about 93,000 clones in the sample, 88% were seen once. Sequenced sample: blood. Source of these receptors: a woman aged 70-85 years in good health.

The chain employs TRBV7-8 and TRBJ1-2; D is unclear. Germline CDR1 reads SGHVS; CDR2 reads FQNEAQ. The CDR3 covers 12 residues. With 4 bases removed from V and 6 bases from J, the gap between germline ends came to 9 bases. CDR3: CASSYYKDGYTF. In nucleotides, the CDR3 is TGTGCCAGCAGCTACTACAAGGATGGCTACACCTTC. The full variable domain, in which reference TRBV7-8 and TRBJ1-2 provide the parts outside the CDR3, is GAGVSQSPRYKVAKRGQDVALRCDPISGHVSLFWYQQALGQGPEFLTYFQNEAQLDKSGLPSDRFFAERPEGSVSTLKIQRTQQEDSAVYLCASSYYKDGYTFGSGTRLTVV.

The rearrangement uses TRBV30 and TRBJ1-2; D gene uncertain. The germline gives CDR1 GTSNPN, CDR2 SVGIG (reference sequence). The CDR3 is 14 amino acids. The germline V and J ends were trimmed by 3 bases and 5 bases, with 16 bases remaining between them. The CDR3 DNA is TGTGCCTGGAGCCCCCCCGGGGAGGCGTATGGCTACACCTTC. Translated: CAWSPPGEAYGYTF.

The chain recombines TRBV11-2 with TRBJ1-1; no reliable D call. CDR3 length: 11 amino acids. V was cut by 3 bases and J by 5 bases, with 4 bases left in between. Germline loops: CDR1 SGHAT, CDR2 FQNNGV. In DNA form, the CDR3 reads TGTGCCAGCAGCTTTAGTACTGAAGCTTTCTTT. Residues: CASSFSTEAFF.

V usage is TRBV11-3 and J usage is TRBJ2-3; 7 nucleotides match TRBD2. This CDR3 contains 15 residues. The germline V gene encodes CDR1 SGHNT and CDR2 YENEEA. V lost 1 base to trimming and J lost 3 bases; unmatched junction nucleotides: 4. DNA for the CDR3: TGTGCCAGCAGCTTAGCGGGAGGCTCGACAGATACGCAGTATTTT. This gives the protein CASSLAGGSTDTQYF.

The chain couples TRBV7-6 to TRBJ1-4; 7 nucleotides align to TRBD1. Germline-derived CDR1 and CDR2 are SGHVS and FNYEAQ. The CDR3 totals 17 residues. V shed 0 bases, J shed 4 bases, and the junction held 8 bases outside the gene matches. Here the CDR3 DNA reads TGTGCCAGCAGCTTAGCGATTAGACAGGGTTTTAATGAAAAACTGTTTTTT. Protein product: CASSLAIRQGFNEKLFF.

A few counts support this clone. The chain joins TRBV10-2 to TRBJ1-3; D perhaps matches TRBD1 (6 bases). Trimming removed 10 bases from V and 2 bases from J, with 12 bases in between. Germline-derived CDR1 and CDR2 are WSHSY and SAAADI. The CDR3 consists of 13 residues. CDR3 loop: CATRGDPGNTIYF. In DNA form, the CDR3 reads TGCGCCACCAGGGGAGACCCTGGAAACACCATATATTTT.

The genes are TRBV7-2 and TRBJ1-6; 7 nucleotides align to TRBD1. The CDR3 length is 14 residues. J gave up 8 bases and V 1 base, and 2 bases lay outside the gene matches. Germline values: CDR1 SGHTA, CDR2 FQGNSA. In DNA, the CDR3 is TGTGCCAGCAGCTTAGGGGACAGCTATTCACCCCTCCACTTT. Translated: CASSLGDSYSPLHF.

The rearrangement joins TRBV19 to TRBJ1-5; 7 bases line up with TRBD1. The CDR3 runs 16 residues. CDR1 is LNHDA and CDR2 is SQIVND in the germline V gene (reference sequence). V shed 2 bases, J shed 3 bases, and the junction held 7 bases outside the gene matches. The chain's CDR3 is CASSIPRQGPNQPQHF. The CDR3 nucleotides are TGTGCCAGTAGTATACCCCGACAGGGTCCCAATCAGCCCCAGCATTTT.

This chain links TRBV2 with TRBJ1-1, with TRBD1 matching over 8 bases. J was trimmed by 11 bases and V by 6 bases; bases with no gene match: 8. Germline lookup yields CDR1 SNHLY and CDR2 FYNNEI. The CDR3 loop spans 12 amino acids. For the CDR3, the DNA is TGTGCCAGCAGGGCTGACAGGGGAGAGGCTTTCTTT. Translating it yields CASRADRGEAFF. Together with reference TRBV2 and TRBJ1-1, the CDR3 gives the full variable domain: EPEVTQTPSHQVTQMGQEVILRCVPISNHLYFYWYRQILGQKVEFLVSFYNNEISEKSEIFDDQFSVERPDGSNFTLKIRSTKLEDSAMYFCASRADRGEAFFGQGTRLTVV.

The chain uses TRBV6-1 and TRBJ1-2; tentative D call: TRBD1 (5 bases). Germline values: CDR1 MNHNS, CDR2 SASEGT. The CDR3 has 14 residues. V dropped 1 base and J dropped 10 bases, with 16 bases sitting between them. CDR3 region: CASSEEAGHGDYTF. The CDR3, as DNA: TGTGCCAGCAGTGAAGAGGCAGGGCATGGCGACTACACCTTC.

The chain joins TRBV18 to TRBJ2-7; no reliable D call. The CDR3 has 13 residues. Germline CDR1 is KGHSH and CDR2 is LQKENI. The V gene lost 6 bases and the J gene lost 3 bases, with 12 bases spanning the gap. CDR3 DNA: TGTGCCAGCTCCCTTAGTGGGGTCTACGAGCAGTACTTC. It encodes CASSLSGVYEQYF.

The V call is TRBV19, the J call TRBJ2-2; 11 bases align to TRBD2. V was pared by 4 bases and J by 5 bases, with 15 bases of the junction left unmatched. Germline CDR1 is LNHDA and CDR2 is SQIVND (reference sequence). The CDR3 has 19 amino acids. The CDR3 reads CASSTSSPLAGGSTGELFF. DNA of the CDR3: TGTGCCAGTAGTACCTCCTCTCCGCTAGCGGGAGGTTCTACCGGGGAGCTGTTTTTT.

The CDR3 loop reads CASSLARRSPSTDTQYF. The CDR3 DNA reads TGCGCCAGCAGCTTGGCCCGAAGAAGCCCTAGCACAGATACGCAGTATTTT. The J gene is TRBJ2-3, the V gene TRBV5-1; D not resolved. The CDR3 runs 17 residues. Germline CDR1 SGHRS, CDR2 YFSETQ. The V and J ends lost 0 bases and 0 bases respectively, with 14 bases between them.

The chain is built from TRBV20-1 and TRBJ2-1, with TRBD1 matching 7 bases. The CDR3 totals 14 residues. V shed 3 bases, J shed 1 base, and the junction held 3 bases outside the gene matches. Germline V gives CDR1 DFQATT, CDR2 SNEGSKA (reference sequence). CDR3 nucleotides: TGCAGTGCTAGTTCAGGGGGTTCCTACAATGAGCAGTTCTTC. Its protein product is CSASSGGSYNEQFF.

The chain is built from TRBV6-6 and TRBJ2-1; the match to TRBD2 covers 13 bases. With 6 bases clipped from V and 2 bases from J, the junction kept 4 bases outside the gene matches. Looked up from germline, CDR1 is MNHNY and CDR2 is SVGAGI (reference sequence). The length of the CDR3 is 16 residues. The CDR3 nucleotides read TGTGCCAGCAGGGGACTAGCGGGGTTGGCCTACAATGAGCAGTTCTTC. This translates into CASRGLAGLAYNEQFF.

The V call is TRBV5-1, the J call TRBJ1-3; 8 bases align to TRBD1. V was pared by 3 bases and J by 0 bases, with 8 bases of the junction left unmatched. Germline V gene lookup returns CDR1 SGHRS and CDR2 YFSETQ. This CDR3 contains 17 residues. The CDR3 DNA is TGCGCCAGCAGCTCGGGACAGGTCCCTTTCTCTGGAAACACCATATATTTT. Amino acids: CASSSGQVPFSGNTIYF.

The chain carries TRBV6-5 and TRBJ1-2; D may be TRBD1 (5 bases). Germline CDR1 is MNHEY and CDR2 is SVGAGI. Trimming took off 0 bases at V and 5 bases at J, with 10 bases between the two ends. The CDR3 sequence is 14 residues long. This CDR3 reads CASSYSATVYGYTF. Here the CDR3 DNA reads TGTGCCAGCAGTTACTCCGCGACAGTGTATGGCTACACCTTC.

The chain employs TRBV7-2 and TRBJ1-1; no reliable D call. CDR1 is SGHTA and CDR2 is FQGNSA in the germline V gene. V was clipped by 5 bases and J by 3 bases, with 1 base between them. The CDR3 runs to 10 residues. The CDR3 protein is CASSHTEAFF. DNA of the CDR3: TGTGCCAGCAGCCACACTGAAGCTTTCTTT.

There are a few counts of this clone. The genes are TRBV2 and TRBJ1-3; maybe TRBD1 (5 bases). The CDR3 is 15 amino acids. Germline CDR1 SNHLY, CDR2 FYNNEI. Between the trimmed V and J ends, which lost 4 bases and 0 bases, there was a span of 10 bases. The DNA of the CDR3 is TGTGCCAGCAGTGTGGGGGGGAGCTCTGGAAACACCATATATTTT. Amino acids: CASSVGGSSGNTIYF.

The CDR3 sequence: CAWSPWTGGAGELFF. The CDR3 DNA is TGTGCCTGGAGTCCTTGGACAGGAGGCGCCGGGGAGCTGTTTTTT. The genes are TRBV30 and TRBJ2-2, with 7 positions matching TRBD1. V shed 2 bases, J shed 6 bases, and the junction held 9 bases outside the gene matches. CDR1 and CDR2 from the germline V gene are GTSNPN and SVGIG (reference sequence). The CDR3 runs 15 residues.

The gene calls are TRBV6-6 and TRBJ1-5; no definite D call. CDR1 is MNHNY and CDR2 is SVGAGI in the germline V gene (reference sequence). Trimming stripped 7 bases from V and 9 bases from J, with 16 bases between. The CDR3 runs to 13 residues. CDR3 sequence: CASTFSSSGPQHF. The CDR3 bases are TGTGCCAGCACTTTTAGCTCGAGTGGGCCCCAGCATTTT.

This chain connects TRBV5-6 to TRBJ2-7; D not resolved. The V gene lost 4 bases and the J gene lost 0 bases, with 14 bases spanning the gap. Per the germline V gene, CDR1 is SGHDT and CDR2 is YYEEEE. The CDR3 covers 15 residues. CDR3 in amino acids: CASSSWLIVSYEQYF. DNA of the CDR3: TGTGCCAGCAGCAGTTGGCTTATCGTCTCCTACGAGCAGTACTTC.

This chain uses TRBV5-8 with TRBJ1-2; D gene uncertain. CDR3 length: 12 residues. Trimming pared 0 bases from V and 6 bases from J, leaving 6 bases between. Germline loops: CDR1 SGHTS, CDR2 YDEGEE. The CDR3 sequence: CASSLVRNGYTF. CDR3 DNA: TGTGCCAGCAGCTTGGTGCGGAATGGCTACACCTTC.